This passage covers 20 T cell receptor beta chains from one sample sequenced in a study of shared clonotypes between healthy human individuals. Repertoires were generated with immunoSEQ multiplex PCR, while TCRdb's copy carries only in-frame clones and drops some. The table includes a few million clones, 80% to 95% detected once. Sequencing input: naive CD4+ T cells from PBMCs. Sample subset: CD45RA+ positively selected. These receptors originate from a man between 18 and 35 years old in good health. Some clones in this sample may be carry-over from other donors' samples.

This chain joins TRBV11-2 and TRBJ1-4; D is perhaps TRBD1 (5 bases). CDR1 SGHAT and CDR2 FQNNGV come from the germline V gene. With 3 bases removed from V and 6 bases from J, the gap between germline ends came to 14 bases. This CDR3 region has 15 residues. CDR3 nucleotide sequence: TGTGCCAGCAGCTTTTTGTTCCAGGGTGATGAAAAACTGTTTTTT. Translating gives CASSFLFQGDEKLFF.

This chain joins TRBV27 and TRBJ1-1; 7 bases agree with TRBD1. The CDR3 runs to 16 residues. Germline loops: CDR1 MNHEY, CDR2 SMNVEV (reference sequence). Trimming cost V 3 bases and J 2 bases; bases outside gene matches: 9. CDR3 nucleotide sequence: TGTGCCAGCAGTTTGGGGCGTGTAGGGGGCAACACTGAAGCTTTCTTT. Translating it yields CASSLGRVGGNTEAFF.

The gene calls are TRBV4-2 and TRBJ2-4; 9 bases align to TRBD2. The germline CDR1 and CDR2 sequences are LGHNA and YNFKEQ. The CDR3 totals 18 residues. Germline trimming cut 0 bases from V and 1 base from J; bases unmatched to any gene: 7. CDR3 sequence (DNA): TGTGCCAGCAGCCAAGATCCTAGCGGGGCGGTCGCCAAAAACATTCAGTACTTC. This sequence encodes CASSQDPSGAVAKNIQYF.

The gene calls are TRBV14 and TRBJ1-4; D gene uncertain. This CDR3 comprises 14 residues. Trimming pared 4 bases from V and 4 bases from J, leaving 10 bases between. In germline, CDR1 is SGHDN, CDR2 FVKESK. CDR3 amino acids: CASSPMGFNEKLFF. CDR3 DNA sequence: TGTGCCAGCAGCCCGATGGGGTTTAATGAAAAACTGTTTTTT.

The chain uses TRBV5-4 and TRBJ2-7; the D gene is possibly TRBD1 (5 bases). The CDR3 totals 15 residues. Trimming left V 6 bases short and J 1 base short, with 17 bases between. The V gene's germline CDR1 is SGHNT and CDR2 YYREEE (reference sequence). The CDR3 bases are TGTGCCAGCATGTCACAGGACGGATCTTCCTACGAGCAGTACTTC. This sequence encodes CASMSQDGSSYEQYF. The variable domain in full, with the rest retrieved from reference TRBV5-4 and TRBJ2-7, is ETGVTQSPTHLIKTRGQQVTLRCSSQSGHNTVSWYQQALGQGPQFIFQYYREEENGRGNFPPRFSGLQFPNYSSELNVNALELDDSALYLCASMSQDGSSYEQYFGPGTRLTVT.

For this clone: At one of its ends the junction is not consistent with the germline gene, which may arise from a read error. This chain uses TRBV2 with TRBJ2-4; the D gene is possibly TRBD1 (5 bases). Germline V lookup: CDR1 SNHLY, CDR2 FYNNEI. This CDR3 spans 13 amino acids. CDR3 DNA: TGTGCCGGCAGGAATAGGGGAAGGGACATTCAGTACTTC. Its translation: CAGRNRGRDIQYF. Full variable domain (remainder filled in from reference TRBV2 and TRBJ2-4): EPEVTQTPSHQVTQMGQEVILRCVPISNHLYFYWYRQILGQKVEFLVSFYNNEISEKSEIFDDQFSVERPDGSNFTLKIRSTKLEDSAMYFCAGRNRGRDIQYFGAGTRLSVL.

The chain uses TRBV4-1 and TRBJ1-1, with D uncertain. Germline-derived CDR1 and CDR2 are MGHRA and YSYEKL. V was cut by 4 bases and J by 2 bases, with 11 bases left in between. The CDR3 is 14 amino acids. The CDR3 loop is CASSRVLGNTEAFF. The CDR3 DNA sequence: TGCGCCAGCAGCCGAGTCCTGGGTAACACTGAAGCTTTCTTT.

The J gene is TRBJ2-2, the V gene TRBV5-1; 14 bases are shared with TRBD2. V lost 4 bases to trimming and J lost 6 bases; unmatched junction nucleotides: 5. CDR1 and CDR2 from the germline V gene are SGHRS and YFSETQ. The CDR3 consists of 16 residues. CDR3: CASSGGLAGVAGELFF. As DNA, the CDR3 is TGCGCCAGCAGCGGGGGACTAGCGGGAGTCGCCGGGGAGCTGTTTTTT.

The gene calls are TRBV6-4 and TRBJ2-7, with 10 bases that match TRBD2. Germline CDR1 and CDR2: MRHNA and SNTAGT. CDR3 length: 13 residues. V was clipped by 10 bases and J by 7 bases; unmatched bases: 10. In DNA, the CDR3 is TGTGCCACCCGAGCGGGAGGGGGAAGAGAGCAGTACTTC. Translating it yields CATRAGGGREQYF.

CDR3 in amino acids: CASSLGASGLYNEQFF. The CDR3 DNA sequence: TGTGCCAGCAGCTTGGGTGCTAGCGGGCTATACAATGAGCAGTTCTTC. The V call is TRBV5-6, the J call TRBJ2-1; TRBD2 matches 8 bases. In germline, CDR1 is SGHDT, CDR2 YYEEEE. The CDR3 spans 16 residues. With 0 bases clipped from V and 4 bases from J, the junction kept 6 bases outside the gene matches.

The V and J genes are TRBV28 and TRBJ1-2, with TRBD1 identical over 7 bases. The V segment lost 7 bases and the J segment 4 bases; nucleotides outside the gene matches: 3. CDR3 length: 12 amino acids. CDR1 MDHEN and CDR2 SYDVKM come from the germline V gene. The DNA for the CDR3 is TGTGCCAGCAAACAGGGGCTCTATGGCTACACCTTC. Its translation is CASKQGLYGYTF.

As to this clone: Other nucleotide sequences in the sample specify the same CDR3. This rearrangement joins TRBV5-1 to TRBJ2-7, with 9 bases aligning to TRBD2. Germline-derived CDR1 and CDR2 are SGHRS and YFSETQ. The CDR3 totals 15 residues. Trimming took 0 bases from V and 3 from J; bases not matched to a gene: 4. DNA of the CDR3: TGCGCCAGCAGCTTGGGACTAGCGGACTTCTACGAGCAGTACTTC. This gives the protein CASSLGLADFYEQYF.

V and J are TRBV10-3 and TRBJ2-1, with 12 bases lining up with TRBD2. Germline loops: CDR1 ENHRY, CDR2 SYGVKD. V lost 3 bases to trimming and J lost 7 bases; unmatched junction nucleotides: 4. The CDR3 covers 15 residues. The CDR3 DNA sequence: TGTGCCATCAGTGAAGGACTAGCGGGACGGAATGAGCAGTTCTTC. Protein sequence: CAISEGLAGRNEQFF.

This clone came up once. The V and J genes are TRBV6-5 and TRBJ2-1, with TRBD2 as a possible D gene (6 bases). CDR1 MNHEY and CDR2 SVGAGI come from the germline V gene. CDR3 size: 15 residues. Trimming shortened V by 2 bases and J by 8 bases, and 16 bases separated the two germline ends. CDR3 in amino acids: CASSYGLPGVDEQFF. In DNA form, the CDR3 reads TGTGCCAGCAGTTACGGGCTACCGGGGGTCGATGAGCAGTTCTTC.

This chain joins TRBV27 and TRBJ2-4; TRBD2 aligns across 10 bases. V trimming: 5 bases; J trimming: 1 base; junction bases outside the gene matches: 11. This CDR3 has 18 amino acids. CDR1 MNHEY and CDR2 SMNVEV come from the germline V gene (reference sequence). The CDR3 nucleotides read TGTGCCAGCAGTCCCCTTCTTGGTAGCGGGAGGGCCAAAAACATTCAGTACTTC. Translated, it gives CASSPLLGSGRAKNIQYF.

The rearrangement uses TRBV7-2 and TRBJ2-4, with D unresolved. Between the trimmed V and J ends, which lost 1 base and 2 bases, there was a span of 6 bases. The CDR3 contains 14 residues. Per germline, CDR1 SGHTA and CDR2 FQGNSA. This CDR3 reads CASSLDPTKNIQYF. CDR3 in DNA: TGTGCCAGCAGCTTAGACCCAACCAAAAACATTCAGTACTTC.

In this sample, this clone turned up a few times. The chain uses TRBV7-3 and TRBJ2-4; 8 nucleotides align to TRBD1. CDR1 SGHTA and CDR2 FQGTGA come from the germline V gene. The CDR3 length is 14 residues. V trimming: 4 bases; J trimming: 7 bases; junction bases outside the gene matches: 6. The CDR3 loop is CASSSGQGPNIQYF. In DNA, the CDR3 is TGTGCCAGCAGCTCAGGACAGGGCCCTAACATTCAGTACTTC.

The rearrangement joins TRBV28 to TRBJ1-2, with D maybe TRBD1 (5 bases). The CDR3 length is 11 residues. Between the trimmed V and J ends, which lost 2 bases and 13 bases, there was a span of 11 bases. Germline CDR1 and CDR2: MDHEN and SYDVKM. The CDR3 bases are TGTGCCAGCAGTTTAAGGACACCCCTCACCTTC. Amino acids: CASSLRTPLTF.

The CDR3 DNA is TGTGCCAGCAGTTACTCGCAGCAAAACAATGGAAACACCATATATTTT. Protein: CASSYSQQNNGNTIYF. The rearrangement links TRBV6-6 to TRBJ1-3; D gene uncertain. CDR3 length: 16 amino acids. Per the germline V gene, CDR1 is MNHNY and CDR2 is SVGAGI (reference sequence). Trimming cost V 0 bases and J 3 bases, with 12 bases left between them.

On this clone itself: This specimen includes other DNA sequences encoding the same CDR3. This sequence joins TRBV30 and TRBJ1-5; 7 bases are shared with TRBD1. Trimming took 0 bases from V and 6 from J; bases not matched to a gene: 5. This CDR3 contains 14 residues. CDR1 GTSNPN and CDR2 SVGIG come from the germline V gene (reference sequence). The CDR3 nucleotides are TGTGCCTGGAGTGTTAGGCAGGGGGGTCAGCCCCAGCATTTT. Protein sequence: CAWSVRQGGQPQHF. Full variable domain (remainder filled in from reference TRBV30 and TRBJ1-5): SQTIHQWPATLVQPVGSPLSLECTVEGTSNPNLYWYRQAAGRGLQLLFYSVGIGQISSEVPQNLSASRPQDRQFILSSKKLLLSDSGFYLCAWSVRQGGQPQHFGDGTRLSIL.